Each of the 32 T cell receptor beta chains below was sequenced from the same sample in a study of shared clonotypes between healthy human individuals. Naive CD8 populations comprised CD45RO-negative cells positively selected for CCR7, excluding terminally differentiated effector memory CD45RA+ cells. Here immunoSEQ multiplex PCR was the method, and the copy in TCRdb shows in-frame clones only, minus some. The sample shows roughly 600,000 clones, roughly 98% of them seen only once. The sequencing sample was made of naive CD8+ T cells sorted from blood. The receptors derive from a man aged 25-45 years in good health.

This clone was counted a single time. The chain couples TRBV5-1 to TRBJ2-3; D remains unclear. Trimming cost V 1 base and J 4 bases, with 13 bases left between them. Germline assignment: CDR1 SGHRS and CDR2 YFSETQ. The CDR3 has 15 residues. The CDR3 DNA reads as TGCGCCAGCAGCTTGAAGGGCTTTCGGGCAGATACGCAGTATTTT. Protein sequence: CASSLKGFRADTQYF.

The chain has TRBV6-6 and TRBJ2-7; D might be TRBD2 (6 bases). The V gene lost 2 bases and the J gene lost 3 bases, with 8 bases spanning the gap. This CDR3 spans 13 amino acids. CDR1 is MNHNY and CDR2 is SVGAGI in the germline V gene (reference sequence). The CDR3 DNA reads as TGTGCCAGCAGTTACGCGGGATACTACGAGCAGTACTTC. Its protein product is CASSYAGYYEQYF.

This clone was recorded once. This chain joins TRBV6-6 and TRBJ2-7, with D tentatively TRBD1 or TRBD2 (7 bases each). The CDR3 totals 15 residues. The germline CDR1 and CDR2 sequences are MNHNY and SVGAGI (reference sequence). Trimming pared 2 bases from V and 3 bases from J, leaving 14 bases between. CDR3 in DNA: TGTGCCAGCAGTTACAGGGGGCTAGCGGACTACGAGCAGTACTTC. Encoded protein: CASSYRGLADYEQYF.

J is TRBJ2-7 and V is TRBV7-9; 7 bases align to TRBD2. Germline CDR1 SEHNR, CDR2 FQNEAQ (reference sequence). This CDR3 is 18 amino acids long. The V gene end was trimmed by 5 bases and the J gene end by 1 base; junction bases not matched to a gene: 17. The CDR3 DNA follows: TGTGCCAGCAGCCACCATACCATTACGGCGGGAGCATCCTACGAGCAGTACTTC. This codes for CASSHHTITAGASYEQYF.

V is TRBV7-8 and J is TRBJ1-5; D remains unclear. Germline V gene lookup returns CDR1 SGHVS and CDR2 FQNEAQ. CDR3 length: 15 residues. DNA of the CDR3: TGTGTCCTCGCCAGATATGAGGTAAGCAATCAGCCCCAGCATTTT. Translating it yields CVLARYEVSNQPQHF.

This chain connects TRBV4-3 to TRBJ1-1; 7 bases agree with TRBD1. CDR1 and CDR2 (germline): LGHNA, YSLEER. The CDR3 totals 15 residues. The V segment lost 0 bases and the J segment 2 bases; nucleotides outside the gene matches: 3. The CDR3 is CASSQEGQPNTEAFF. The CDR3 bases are TGCGCCAGCAGCCAAGAGGGACAGCCAAACACTGAAGCTTTCTTT.

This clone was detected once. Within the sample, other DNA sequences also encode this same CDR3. The CDR3 here is CASSYGPQPQHF. The CDR3 nucleotides read TGTGCCAGCAGCTACGGCCCTCAGCCCCAGCATTTT. The gene calls are TRBV7-9 and TRBJ1-5; D is unclear. This CDR3 is 12 amino acids long. Germline V gene sequence: CDR1 SEHNR, CDR2 FQNEAQ (reference sequence). The V gene lost 4 bases and the J gene lost 6 bases, with 7 bases spanning the gap.

Here the CDR3 DNA reads TGTGCCAGCAGCCCCCCCTCTAGCGGTATCTACGAGCAGTACTTC. Amino acids: CASSPPSSGIYEQYF. The rearrangement links TRBV7-8 to TRBJ2-7; 7 positions agree with TRBD2. After removal of 5 bases from V and 3 bases from J, the junction contained 10 bases not matched to a gene. CDR1 is SGHVS, CDR2 FQNEAQ, per germline. This CDR3 contains 15 residues.

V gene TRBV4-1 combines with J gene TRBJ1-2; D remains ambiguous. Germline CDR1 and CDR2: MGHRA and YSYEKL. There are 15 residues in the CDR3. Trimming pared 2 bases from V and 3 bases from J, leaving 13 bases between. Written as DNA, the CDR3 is TGCGCCAGCAGCCAAACCTCCGACCAAGACTATGGCTACACCTTC. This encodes CASSQTSDQDYGYTF.

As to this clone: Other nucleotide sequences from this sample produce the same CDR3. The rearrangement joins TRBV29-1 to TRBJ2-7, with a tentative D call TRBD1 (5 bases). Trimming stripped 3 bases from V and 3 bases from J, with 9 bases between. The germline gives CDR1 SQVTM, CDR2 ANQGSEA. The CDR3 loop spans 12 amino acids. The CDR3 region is CSVEGQNYEQYF. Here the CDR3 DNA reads TGCAGCGTTGAGGGGCAGAACTACGAGCAGTACTTC.

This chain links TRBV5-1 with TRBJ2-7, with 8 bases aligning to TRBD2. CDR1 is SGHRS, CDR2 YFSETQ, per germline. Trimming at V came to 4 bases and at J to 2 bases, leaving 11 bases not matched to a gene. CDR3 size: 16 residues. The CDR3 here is CASSGGPGTSAYEQYF. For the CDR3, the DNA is TGCGCCAGCAGCGGGGGGCCCGGGACTAGTGCCTACGAGCAGTACTTC.

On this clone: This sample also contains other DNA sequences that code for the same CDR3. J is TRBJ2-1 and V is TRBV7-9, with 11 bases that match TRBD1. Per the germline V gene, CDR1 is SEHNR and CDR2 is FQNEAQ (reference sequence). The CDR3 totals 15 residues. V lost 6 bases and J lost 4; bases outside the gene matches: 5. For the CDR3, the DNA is TGTGCCAGCAGTTCCCGGGACAGGGGGTACAATGAGCAGTTCTTC. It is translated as CASSSRDRGYNEQFF. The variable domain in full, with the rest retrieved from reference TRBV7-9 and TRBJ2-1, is DTGVSQNPRHKITKRGQNVTFRCDPISEHNRLYWYRQTLGQGPEFLTYFQNEAQLEKSRLLSDRFSAERPKGSFSTLEIQRTEQGDSAMYLCASSSRDRGYNEQFFGPGTRLTVL.

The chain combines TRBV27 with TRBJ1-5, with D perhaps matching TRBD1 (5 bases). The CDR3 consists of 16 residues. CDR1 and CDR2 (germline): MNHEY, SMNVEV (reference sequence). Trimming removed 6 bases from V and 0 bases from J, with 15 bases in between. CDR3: CASSPSQGDSNQPQHF. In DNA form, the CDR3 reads TGTGCCAGCAGCCCCTCCCAGGGCGATAGCAATCAGCCCCAGCATTTT.

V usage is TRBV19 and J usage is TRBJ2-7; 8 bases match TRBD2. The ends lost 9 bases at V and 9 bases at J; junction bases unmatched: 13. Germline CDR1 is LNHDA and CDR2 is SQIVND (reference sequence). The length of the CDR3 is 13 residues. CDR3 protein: CASSPGGRRGQYF. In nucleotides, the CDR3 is TGTGCCAGCTCCCCAGGCGGGAGGAGGGGGCAGTACTTC.

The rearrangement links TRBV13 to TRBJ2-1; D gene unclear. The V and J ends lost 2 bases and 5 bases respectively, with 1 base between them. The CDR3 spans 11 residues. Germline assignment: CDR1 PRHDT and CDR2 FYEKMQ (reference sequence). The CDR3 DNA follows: TGTGCCAGCAGCTTAAACAATGAGCAGTTCTTC. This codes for CASSLNNEQFF. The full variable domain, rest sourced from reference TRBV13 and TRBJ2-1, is AAGVIQSPRHLIKEKRETATLKCYPIPRHDTVYWYQQGPGQDPQFLISFYEKMQSDKGSIPDRFSAQQFSDYHSELNMSSLELGDSALYFCASSLNNEQFFGPGTRLTVL.

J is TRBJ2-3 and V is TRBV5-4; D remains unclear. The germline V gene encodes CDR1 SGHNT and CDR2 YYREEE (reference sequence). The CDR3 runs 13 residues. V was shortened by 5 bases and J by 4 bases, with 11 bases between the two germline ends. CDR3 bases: TGTGCCAGCAGTTCTAATCCCCCAGATACGCAGTATTTT. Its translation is CASSSNPPDTQYF.

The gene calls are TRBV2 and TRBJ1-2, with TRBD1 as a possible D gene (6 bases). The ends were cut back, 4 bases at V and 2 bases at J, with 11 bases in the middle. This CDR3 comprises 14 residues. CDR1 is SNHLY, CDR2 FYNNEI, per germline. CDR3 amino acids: CASSGNRENYGYTF. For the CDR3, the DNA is TGTGCCAGCAGTGGAAACAGGGAAAACTATGGCTACACCTTC.

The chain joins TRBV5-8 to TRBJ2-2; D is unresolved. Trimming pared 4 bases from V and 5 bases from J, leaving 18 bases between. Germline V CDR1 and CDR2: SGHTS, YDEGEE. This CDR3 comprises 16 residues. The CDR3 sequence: CASSPDSTRRTGELFF. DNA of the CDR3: TGTGCCAGCAGCCCAGACTCCACCCGGCGGACCGGGGAGCTGTTTTTT.

As DNA, the CDR3 is TGTGCCAGCAGCTGGACTAGCGGTATCACAGATACGCAGTATTTT. It yields the protein CASSWTSGITDTQYF. The V and J genes are TRBV2 and TRBJ2-3; 10 nucleotides agree with TRBD2. From germline, CDR1 is SNHLY and CDR2 FYNNEI. CDR3 length equals 15 residues. With V trimmed by 6 bases and J by 2 bases, 5 bases remained unmatched.

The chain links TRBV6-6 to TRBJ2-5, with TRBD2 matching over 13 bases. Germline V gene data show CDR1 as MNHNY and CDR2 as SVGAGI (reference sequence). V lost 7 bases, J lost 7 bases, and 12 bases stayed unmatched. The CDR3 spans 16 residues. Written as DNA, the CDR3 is TGTGCCAGCACGCGGTCGACTAGCGGGAGGTGGTGGACCCAGTACTTC. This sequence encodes CASTRSTSGRWWTQYF.

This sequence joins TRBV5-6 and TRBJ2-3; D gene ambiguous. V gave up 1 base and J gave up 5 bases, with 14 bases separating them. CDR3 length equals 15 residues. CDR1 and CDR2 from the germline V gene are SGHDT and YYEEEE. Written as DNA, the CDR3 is TGTGCCAGCAGCTTGAGTCCCAGCGATGGAGATACGCAGTATTTT. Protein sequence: CASSLSPSDGDTQYF.

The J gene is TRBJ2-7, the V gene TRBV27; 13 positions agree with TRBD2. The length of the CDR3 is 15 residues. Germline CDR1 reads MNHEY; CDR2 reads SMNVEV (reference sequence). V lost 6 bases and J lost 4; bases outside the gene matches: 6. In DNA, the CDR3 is TGTGCCAGCAGCTACGGGACTAGCGGGACATACGAGCAGTACTTC. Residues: CASSYGTSGTYEQYF.

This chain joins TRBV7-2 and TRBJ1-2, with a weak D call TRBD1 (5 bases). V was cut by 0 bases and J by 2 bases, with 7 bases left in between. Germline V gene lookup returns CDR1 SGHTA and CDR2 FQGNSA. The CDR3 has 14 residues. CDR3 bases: TGTGCCAGCAGCTTAGCGAGGGGCAACTATGGCTACACCTTC. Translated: CASSLARGNYGYTF.

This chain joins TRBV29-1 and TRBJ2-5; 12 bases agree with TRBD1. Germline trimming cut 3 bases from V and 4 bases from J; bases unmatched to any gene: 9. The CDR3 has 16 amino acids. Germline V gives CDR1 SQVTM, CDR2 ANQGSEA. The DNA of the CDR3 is TGCAGCGTTGATGGGACAGGGGGCAGGGTAGGAGAGACCCAGTACTTC. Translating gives CSVDGTGGRVGETQYF.

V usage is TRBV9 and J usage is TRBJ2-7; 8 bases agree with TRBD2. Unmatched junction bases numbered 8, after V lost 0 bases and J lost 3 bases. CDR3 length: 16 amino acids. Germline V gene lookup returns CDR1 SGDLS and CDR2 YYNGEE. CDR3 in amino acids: CASSVDPGLAYYEQYF. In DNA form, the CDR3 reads TGTGCCAGCAGCGTAGACCCAGGACTAGCCTACTACGAGCAGTACTTC.

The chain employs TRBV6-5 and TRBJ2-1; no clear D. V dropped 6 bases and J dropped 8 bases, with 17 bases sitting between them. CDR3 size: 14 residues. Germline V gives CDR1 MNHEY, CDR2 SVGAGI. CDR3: CASRLFSGLYEQFF. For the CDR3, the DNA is TGTGCCAGCAGGCTATTTTCCGGCTTGTATGAGCAGTTCTTC.

DNA for the CDR3: TGCAGCGTTGAAGTCCGGATCGGCGAGCAGTACTTC. Amino acids: CSVEVRIGEQYF. The chain carries TRBV29-1 and TRBJ2-7; D is ambiguous. Looked up from germline, CDR1 is SQVTM and CDR2 is ANQGSEA. This CDR3 contains 12 residues. Trimming pared 1 base from V and 6 bases from J, leaving 10 bases between.

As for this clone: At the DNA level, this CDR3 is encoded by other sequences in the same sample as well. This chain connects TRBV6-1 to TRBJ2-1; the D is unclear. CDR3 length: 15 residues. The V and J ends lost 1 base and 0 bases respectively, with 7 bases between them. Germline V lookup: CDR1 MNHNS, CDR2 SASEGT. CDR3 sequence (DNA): TGTGCCAGCAGTGAAGGGGCGAGCTCCTACAATGAGCAGTTCTTC. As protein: CASSEGASSYNEQFF.

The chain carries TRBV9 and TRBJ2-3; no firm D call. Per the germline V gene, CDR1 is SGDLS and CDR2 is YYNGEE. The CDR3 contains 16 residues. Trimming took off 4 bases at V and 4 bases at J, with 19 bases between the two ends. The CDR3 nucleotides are TGTGCCAGCAGCTCAGAGGAAAGGGTTAACGCAGATACGCAGTATTTT. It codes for CASSSEERVNADTQYF.

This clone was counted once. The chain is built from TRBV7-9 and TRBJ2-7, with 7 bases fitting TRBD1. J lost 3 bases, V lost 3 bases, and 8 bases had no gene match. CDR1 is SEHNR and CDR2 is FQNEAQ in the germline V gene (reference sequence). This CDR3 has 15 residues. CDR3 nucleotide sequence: TGTGCCAGCAGCTTCAGCGGACAGGAAAACTACGAGCAGTACTTC. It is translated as CASSFSGQENYEQYF.

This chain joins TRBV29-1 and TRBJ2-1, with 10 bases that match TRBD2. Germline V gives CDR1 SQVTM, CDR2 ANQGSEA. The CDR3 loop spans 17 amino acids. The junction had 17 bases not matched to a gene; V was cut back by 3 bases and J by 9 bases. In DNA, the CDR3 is TGCAGCGTTGAGAGGCTAGCGGGGGCGCTGACTTTGGGTGAGCAGTTCTTC. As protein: CSVERLAGALTLGEQFF.

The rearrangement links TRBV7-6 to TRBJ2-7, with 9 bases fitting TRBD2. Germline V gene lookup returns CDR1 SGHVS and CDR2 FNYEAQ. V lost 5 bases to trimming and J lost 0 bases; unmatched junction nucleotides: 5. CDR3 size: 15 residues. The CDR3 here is CASSPFSGSSYEQYF. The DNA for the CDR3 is TGTGCCAGCAGCCCGTTTAGCGGGAGCTCCTACGAGCAGTACTTC.